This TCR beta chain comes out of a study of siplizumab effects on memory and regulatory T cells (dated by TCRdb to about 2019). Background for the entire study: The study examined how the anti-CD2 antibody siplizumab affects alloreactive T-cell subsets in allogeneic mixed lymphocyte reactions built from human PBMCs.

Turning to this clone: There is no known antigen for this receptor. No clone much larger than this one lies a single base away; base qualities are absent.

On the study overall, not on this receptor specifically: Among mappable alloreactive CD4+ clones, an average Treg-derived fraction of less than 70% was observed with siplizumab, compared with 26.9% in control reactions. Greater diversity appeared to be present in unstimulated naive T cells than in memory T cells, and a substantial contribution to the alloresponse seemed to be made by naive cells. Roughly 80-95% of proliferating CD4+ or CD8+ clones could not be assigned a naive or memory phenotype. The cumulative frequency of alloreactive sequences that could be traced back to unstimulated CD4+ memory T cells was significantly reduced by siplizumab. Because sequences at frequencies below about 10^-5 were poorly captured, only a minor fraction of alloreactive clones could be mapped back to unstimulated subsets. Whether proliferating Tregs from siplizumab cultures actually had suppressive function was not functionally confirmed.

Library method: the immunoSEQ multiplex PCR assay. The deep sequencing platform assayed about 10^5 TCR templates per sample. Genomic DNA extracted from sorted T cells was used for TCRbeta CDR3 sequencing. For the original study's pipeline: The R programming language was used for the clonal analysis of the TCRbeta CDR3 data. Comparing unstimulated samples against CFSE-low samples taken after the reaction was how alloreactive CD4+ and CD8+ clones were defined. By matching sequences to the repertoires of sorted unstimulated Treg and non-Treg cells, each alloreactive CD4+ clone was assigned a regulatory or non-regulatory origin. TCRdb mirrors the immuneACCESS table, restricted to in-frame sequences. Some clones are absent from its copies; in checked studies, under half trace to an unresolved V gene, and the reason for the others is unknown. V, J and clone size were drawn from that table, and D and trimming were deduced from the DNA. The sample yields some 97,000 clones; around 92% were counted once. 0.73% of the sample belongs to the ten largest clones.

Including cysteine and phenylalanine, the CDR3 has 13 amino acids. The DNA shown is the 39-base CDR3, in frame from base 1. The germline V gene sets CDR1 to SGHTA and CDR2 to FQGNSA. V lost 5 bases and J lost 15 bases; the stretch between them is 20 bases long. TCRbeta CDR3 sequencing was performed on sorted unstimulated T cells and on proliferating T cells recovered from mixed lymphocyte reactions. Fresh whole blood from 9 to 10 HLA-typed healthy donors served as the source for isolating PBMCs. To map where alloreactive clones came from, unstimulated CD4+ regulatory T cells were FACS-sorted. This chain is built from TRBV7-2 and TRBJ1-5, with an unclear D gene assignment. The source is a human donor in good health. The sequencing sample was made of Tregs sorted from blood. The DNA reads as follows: TGTGCCAGCAGCAAGGACCGGGAGACGTTTTTGCATTTT. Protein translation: CASSKDRETFLHF.